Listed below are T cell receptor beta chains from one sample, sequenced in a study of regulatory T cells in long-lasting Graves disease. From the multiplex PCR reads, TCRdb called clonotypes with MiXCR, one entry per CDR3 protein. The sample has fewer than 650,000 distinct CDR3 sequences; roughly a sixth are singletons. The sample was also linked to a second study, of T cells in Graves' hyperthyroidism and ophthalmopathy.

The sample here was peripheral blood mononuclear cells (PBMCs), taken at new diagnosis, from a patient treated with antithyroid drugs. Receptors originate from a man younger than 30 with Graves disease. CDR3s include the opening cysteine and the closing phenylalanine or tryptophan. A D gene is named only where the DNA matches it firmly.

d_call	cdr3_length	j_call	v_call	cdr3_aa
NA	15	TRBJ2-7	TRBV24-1	CAGPRGSGPSYEQYF
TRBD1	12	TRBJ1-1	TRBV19	CASSTGQGEAFF
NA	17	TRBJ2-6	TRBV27	CASRLSLLAGGANVLTF
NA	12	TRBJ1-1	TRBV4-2	CASTSGGTEAFF
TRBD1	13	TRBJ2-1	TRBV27	CASSLSRGREQFF
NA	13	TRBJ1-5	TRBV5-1	CAIRPAGNQPQHF
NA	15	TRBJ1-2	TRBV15	CATGKGSRANYGYTF
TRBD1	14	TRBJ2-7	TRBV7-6	CASSEWTGSYEQYF
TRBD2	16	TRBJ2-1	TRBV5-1	CASSLAETSAYNEQFF
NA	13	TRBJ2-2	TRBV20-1	CSATQEDTGELFF
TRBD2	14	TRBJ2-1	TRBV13	CASISLTSGYEQFF
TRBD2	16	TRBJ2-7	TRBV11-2	CASSPRERGRFEEQYF
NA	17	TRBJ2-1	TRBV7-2	CASSPERGTYSYNEQFF
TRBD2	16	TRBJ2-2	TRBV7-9	CASSLAAGLASGELFF
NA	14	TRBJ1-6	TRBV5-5	CASSPGILNSPLHF
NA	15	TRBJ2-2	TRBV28	CASSSPTRLSGELFF
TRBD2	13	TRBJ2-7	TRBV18	CASSRGNSYEQYF
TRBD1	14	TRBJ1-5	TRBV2	CASSDRVSNQPQHF
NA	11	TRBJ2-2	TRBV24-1	CATSVGGELFF
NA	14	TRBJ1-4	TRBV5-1	CASSLVVDSEKLFF
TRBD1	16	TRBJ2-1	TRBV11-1	CASSLTGGKTYNEQFF
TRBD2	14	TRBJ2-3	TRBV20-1	CSALRTSGGDTQYF
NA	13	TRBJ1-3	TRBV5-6	CASSRPGDITIYF
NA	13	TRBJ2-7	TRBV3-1	CASSQDPSDEQYF
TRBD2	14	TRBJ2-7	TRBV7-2	CASSSGGGWNEQYF
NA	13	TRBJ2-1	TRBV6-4	CASSETLGDEQFF
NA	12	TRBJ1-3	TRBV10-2	CATNPSGNTIYF
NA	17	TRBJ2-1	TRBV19	CASTQSSASSSYNEQFF
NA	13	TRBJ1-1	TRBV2	CASSTPVGSEAFF
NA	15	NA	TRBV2	CASTKETSPLETQYF
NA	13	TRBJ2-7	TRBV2	CASNEELRYEQYF
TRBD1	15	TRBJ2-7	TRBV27	CASSLEQGGPYEQYF
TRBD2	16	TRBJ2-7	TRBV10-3	CAISESRLTSSLEQYF
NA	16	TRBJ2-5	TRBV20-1	CSAHPRSGTAGETQYF
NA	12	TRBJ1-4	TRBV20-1	CSAGSDNEKLFF
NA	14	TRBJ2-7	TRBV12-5	CASGQTGVSGEQYF
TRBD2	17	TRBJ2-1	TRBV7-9	CASSLAPGLAGDDEQFF
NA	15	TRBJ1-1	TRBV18	CASSPSSQPNTEAFF
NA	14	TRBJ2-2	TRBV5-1	CASSFMTAAGELFF
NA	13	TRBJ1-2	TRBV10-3	CAISTGSNYGYTF
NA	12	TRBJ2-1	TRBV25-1	CASSERVSEQFF
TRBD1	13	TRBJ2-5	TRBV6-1	CASRQGQGETQYF